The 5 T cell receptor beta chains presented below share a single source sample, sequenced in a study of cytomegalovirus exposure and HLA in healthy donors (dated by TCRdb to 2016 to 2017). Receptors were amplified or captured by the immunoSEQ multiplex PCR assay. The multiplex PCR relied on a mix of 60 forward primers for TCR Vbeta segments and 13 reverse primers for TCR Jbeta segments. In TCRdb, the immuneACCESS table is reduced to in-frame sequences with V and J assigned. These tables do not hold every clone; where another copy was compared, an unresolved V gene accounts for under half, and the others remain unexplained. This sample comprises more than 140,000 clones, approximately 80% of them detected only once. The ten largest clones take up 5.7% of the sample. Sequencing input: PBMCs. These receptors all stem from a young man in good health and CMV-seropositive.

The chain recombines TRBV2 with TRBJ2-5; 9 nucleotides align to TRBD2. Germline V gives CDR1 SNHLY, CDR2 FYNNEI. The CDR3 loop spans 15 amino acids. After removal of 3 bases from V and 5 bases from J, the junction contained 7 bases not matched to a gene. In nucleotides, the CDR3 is TGTGCCAGCAGTGATAGGTCTAGCGGGGTGGAGACCCAGTACTTC. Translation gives CASSDRSSGVETQYF.

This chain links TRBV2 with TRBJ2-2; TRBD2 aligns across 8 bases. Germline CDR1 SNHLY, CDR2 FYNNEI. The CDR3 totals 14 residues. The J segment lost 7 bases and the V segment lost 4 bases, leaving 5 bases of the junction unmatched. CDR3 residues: CASSAGGAVGELFF. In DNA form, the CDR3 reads TGTGCCAGCAGTGCGGGGGGGGCCGTCGGGGAGCTGTTTTTT.

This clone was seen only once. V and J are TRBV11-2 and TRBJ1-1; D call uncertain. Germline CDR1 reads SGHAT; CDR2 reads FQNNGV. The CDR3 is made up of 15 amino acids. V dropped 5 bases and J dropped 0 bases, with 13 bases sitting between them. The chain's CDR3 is CASSREPMMNTEAFF. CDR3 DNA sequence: TGTGCCAGCAGCCGGGAGCCGATGATGAACACTGAAGCTTTCTTT.

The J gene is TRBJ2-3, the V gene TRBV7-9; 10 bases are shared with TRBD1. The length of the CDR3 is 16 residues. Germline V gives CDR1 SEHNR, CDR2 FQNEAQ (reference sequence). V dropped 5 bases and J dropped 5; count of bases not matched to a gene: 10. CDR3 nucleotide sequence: TGTGCCAGCAGCCCTGAACGGACAGGGGGGGTAGATACGCAGTATTTT. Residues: CASSPERTGGVDTQYF.

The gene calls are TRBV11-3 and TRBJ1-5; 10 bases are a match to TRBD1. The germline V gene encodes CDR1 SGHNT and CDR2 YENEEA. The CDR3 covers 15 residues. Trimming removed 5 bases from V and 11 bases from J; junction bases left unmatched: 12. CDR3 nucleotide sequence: TGTGCCAGCAGCCCCTACGGGACAGGGGATCAAGCCCAGCATTTT. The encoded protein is CASSPYGTGDQAQHF.